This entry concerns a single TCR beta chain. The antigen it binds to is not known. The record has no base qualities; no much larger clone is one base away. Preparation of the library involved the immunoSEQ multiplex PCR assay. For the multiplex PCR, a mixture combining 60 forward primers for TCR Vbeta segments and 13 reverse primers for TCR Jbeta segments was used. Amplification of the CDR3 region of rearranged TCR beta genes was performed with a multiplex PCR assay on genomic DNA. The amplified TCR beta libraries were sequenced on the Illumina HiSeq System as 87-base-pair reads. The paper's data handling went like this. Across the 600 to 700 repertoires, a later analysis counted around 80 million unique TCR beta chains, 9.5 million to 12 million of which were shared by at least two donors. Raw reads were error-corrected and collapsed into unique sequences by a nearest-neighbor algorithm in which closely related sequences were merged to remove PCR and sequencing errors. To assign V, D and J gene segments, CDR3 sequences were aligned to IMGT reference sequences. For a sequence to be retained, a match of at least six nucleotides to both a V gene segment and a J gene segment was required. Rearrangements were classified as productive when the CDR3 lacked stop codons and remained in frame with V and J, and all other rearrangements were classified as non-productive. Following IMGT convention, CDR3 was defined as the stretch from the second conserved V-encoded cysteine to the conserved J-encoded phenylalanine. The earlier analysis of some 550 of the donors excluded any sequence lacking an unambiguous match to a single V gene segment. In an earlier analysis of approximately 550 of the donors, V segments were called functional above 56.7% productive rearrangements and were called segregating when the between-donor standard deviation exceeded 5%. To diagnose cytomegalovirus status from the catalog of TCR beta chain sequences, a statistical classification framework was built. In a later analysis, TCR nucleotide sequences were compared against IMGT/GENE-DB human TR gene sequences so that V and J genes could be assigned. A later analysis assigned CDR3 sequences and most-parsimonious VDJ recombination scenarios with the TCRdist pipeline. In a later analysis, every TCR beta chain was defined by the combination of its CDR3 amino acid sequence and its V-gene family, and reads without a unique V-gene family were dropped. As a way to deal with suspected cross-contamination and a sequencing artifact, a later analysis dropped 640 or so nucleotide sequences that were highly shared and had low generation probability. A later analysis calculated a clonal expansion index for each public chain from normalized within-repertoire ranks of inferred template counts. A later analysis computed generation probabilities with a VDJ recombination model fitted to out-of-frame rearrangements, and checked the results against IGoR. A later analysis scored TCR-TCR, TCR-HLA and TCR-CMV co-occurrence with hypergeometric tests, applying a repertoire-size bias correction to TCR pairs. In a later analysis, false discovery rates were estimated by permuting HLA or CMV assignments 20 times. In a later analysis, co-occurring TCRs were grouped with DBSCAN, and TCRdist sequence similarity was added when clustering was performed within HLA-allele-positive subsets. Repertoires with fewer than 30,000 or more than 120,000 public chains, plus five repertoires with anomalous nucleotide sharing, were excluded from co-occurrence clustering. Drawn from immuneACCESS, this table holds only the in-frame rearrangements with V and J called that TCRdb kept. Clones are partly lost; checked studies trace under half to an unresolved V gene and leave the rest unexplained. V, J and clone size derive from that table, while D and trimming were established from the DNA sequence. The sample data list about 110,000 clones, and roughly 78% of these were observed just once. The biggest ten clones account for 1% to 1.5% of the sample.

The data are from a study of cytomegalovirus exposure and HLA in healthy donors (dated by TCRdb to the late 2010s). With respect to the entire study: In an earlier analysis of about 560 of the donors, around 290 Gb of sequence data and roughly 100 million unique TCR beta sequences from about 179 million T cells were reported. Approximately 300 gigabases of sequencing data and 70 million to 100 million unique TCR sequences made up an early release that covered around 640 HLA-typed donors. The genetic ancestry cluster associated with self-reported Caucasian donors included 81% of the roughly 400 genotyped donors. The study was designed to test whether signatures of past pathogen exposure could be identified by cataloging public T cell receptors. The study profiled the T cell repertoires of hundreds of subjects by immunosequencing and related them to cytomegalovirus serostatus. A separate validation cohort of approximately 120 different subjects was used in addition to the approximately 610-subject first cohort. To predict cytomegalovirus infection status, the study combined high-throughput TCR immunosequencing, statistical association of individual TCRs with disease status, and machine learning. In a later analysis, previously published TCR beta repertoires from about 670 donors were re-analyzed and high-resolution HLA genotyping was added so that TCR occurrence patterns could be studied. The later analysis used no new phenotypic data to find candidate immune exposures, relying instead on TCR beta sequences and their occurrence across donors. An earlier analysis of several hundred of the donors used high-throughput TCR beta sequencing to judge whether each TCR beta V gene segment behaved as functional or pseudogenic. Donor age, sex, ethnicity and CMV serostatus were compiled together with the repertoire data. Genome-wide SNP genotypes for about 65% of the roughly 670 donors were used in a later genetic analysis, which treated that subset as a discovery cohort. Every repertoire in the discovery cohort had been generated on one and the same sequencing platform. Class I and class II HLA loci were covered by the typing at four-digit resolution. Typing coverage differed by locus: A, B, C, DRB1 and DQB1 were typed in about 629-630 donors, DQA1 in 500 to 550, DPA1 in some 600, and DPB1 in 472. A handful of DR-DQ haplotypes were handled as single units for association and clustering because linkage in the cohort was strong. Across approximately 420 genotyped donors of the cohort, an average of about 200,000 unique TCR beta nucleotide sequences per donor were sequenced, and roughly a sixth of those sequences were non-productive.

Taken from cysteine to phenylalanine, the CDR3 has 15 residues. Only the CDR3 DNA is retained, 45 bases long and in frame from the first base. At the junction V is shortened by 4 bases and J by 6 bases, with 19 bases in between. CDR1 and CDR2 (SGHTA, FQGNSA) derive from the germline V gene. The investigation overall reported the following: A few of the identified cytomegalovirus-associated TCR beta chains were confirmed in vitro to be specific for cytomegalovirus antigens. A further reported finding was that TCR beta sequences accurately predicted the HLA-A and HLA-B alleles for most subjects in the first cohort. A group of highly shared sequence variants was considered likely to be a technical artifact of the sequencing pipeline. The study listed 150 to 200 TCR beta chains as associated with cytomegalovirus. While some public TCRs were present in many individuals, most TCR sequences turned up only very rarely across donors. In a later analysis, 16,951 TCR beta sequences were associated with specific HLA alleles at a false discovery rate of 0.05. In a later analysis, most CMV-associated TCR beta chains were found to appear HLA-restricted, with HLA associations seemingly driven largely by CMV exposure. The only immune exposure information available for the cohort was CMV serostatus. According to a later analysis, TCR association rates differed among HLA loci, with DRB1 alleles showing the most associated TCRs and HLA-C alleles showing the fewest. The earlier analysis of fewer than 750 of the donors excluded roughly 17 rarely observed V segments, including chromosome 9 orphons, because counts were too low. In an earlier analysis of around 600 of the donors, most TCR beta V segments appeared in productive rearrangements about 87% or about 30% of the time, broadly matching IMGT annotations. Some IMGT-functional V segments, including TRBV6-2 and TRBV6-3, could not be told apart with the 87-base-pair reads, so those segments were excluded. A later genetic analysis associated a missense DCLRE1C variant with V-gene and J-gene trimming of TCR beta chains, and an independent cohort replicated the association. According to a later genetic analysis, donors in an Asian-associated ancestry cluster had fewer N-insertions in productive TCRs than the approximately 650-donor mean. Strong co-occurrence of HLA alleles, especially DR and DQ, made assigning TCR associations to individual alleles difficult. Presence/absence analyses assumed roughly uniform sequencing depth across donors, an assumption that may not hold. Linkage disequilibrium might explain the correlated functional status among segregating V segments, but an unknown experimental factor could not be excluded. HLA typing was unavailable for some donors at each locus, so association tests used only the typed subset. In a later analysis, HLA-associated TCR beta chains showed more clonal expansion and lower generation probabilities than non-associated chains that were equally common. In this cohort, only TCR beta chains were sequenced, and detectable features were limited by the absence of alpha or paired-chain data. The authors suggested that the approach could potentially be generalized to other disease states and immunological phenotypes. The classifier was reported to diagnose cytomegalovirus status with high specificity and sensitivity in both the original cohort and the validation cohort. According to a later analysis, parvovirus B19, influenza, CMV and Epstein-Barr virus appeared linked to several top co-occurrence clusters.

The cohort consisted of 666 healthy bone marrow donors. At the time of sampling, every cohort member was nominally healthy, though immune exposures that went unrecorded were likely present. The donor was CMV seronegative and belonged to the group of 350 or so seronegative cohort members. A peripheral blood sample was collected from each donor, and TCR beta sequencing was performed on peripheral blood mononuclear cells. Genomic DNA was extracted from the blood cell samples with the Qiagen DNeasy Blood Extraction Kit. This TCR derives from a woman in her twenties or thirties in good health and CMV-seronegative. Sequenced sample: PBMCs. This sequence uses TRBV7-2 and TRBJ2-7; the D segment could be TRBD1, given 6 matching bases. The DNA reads TGTGCCAGCAGCTCCCAAAAGGGGGTAGCGACCGAGCAGTACTTC. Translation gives CASSSQKGVATEQYF. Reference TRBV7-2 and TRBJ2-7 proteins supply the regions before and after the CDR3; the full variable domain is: GAGVSQSPSNKVTEKGKDVELRCDPISGHTALYWYRQSLGQGLEFLIYFQGNSAPDKSGLPSDRFSAERTGGSVSTLTIQRTQQEDSAVYLCASSSQKGVATEQYFGPGTRLTVT.